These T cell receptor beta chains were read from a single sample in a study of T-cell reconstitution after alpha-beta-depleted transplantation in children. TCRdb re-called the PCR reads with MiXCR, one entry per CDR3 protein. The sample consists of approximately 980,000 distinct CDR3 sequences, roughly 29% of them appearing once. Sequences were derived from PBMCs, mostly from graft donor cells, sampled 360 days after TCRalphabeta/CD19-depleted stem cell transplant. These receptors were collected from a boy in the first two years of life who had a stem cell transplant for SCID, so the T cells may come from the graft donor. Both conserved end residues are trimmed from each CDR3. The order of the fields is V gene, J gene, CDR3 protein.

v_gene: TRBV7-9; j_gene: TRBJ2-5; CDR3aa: ASSHRRGGQETQY
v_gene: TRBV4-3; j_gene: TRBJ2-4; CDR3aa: ASSQEVGPRRLAKNIQY
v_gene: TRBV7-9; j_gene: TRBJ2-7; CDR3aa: ASSLDRLSLREQY
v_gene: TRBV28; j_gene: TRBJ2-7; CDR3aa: ASGTPRFWVEQY
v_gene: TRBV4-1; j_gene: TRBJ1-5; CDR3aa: ASSQEGGRRQPQH
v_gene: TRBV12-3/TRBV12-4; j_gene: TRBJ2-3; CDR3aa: ASSLERASTDTQY
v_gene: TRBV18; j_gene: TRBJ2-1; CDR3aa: ASSGQVMGSSYNEQF
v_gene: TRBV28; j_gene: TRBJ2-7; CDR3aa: ASNSAGTGDYEQY
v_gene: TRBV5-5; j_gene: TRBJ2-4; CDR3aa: ASSLAGGLRTKNIQY
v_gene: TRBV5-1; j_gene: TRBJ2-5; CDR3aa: ASSSGPIGAETQY
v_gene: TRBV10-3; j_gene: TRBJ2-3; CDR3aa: AINTGTSGVGTQY
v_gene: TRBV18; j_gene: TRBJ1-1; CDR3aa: ASSPPQGVLLTTEAF
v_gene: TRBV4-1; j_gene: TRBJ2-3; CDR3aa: ASSSPGQGGDTQY
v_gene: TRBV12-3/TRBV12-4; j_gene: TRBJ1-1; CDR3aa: ASSLRRAAF
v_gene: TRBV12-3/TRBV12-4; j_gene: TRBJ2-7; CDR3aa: ASSLGVLSSYEQY
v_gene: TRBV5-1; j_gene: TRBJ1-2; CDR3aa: ASSLLDTYGYT
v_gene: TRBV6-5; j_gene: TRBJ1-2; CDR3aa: ASSWRQGRWHGYT
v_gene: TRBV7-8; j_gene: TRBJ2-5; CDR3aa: ASSLQLFSGGAETQY
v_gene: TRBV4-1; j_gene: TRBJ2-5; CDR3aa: ASSQVRSGGLVGETQY
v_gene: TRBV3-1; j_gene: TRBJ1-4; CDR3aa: ASSPTGQRFEKLF
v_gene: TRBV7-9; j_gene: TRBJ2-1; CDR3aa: ASSSGPSEQF
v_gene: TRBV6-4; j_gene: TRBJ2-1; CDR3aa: ASSDSGSGGPLYEQF
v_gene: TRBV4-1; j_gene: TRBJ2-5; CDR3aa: ASSLGRGGGKETQY
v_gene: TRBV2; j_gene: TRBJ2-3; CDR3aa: ASAPQGFSTDTQY
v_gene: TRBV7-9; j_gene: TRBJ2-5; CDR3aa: ASSLLAGGKETQY
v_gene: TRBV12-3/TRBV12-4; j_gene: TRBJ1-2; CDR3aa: ASTPPQGTYT
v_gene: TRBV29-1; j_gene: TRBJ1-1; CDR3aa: SVEDMRSEAF
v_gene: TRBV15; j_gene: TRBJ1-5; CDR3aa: ATSRDLTGGLNQPQH
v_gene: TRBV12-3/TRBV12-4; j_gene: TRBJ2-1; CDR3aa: ASSLSTGQF
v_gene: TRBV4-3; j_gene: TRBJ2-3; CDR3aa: ASSQDPDRTRSTDTQY
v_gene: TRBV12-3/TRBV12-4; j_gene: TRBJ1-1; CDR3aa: ASSPQGLGGGRTEAF
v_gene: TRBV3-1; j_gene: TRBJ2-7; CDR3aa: ASSHWASGGSYEQY
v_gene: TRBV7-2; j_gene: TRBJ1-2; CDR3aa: ASSRRLGGYGYT
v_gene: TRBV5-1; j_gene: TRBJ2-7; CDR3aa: ASSLNAGLSYEQY
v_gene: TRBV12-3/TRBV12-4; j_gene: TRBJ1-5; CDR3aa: ASSFSPGDSNQPQH
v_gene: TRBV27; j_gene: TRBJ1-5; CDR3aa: ASSLGIGQPQH